Described below is a single T cell receptor beta chain sequence and its context. Its matching antigen is unknown. The data stem from a study of cytomegalovirus exposure and HLA in healthy donors. Trimming pared 0 bases from V and 5 bases from J, leaving 7 bases between. There are 13 residues in the CDR3. In germline, CDR1 is LNHDA, CDR2 SQIVND (reference sequence). General study results and limits: Published work reported that the classifier diagnosed cytomegalovirus status with high specificity and sensitivity. TCR beta sequences reportedly predicted the HLA-A and HLA-B alleles of most subjects accurately.

The study ran its PCR with 60 Vbeta and 13 Jbeta primers. Repertoires were generated with immunoSEQ multiplex PCR, while TCRdb's copy carries only in-frame clones and drops some. The table lists about 160,000 clones, 82% of them singletons, with about 1.6% in the top ten. Source material: PBMCs. This TCR was sampled from a male donor in good health and CMV-seronegative. V and J are TRBV19 and TRBJ1-2; D is uncertain. CDR3 region: CASSIETRYGYTF. Here the CDR3 DNA reads TGTGCCAGTAGTATAGAGACTCGGTATGGCTACACCTTC.